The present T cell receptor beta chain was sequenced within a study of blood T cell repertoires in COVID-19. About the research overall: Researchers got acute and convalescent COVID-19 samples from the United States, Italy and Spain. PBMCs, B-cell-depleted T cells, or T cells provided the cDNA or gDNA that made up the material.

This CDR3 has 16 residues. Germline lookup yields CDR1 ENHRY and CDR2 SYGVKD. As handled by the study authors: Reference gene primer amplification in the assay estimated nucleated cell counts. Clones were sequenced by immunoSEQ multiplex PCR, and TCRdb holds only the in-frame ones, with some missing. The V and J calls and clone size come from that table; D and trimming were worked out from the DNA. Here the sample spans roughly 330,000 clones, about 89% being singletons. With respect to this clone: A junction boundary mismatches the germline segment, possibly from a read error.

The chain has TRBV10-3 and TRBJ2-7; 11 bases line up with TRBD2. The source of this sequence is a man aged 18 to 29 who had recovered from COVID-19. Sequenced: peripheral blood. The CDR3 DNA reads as TGTGCCATCAGTGATCCAACTAGCGGGGGATCCTTCGAGCAGTACTTC. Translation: CAISDPTSGGSFEQYF.